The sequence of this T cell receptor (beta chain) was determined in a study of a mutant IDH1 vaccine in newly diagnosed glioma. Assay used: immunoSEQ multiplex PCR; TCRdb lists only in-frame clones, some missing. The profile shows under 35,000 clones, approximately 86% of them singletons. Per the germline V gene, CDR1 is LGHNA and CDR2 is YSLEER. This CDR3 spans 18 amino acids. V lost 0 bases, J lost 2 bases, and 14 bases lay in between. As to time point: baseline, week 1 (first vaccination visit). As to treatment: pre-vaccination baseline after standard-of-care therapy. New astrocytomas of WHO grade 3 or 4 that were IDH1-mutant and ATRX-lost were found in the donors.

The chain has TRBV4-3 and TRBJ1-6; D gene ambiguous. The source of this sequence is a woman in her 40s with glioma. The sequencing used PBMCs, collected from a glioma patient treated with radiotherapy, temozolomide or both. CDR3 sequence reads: CASSQDTPGGTYNSPLHF. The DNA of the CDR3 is TGCGCCAGCAGCCAAGATACTCCCGGAGGGACCTATAATTCACCCCTCCACTTT.